Listed here is a single T cell receptor (beta chain). The germline gives CDR1 SGHAT, CDR2 FQNNGV. The CDR3 length is 15 residues. V was clipped by 5 bases and J by 8 bases; unmatched bases: 11. In the original analysis: Scientists estimated how many nucleated cells there were by amplifying reference gene primers. Profiling relied on immunoSEQ multiplex PCR, and the TCRdb table lists in-frame clones only, not all of them. That table furnishes V, J and clone size, whereas the DNA furnished D and trimming. The sample consists of roughly 120,000 clones, more than 75% of them appearing once. The data are from a study of blood T cell repertoires in COVID-19. Study-wide background: The United States, Italy and Spain supplied acute and convalescent COVID-19 samples. T cells, B-cell-depleted T cells, or PBMCs provided the cDNA or gDNA that served as material.

This receptor was identified in a woman aged 40 to 49 with acute or convalescent COVID-19. This chain links TRBV11-2 with TRBJ1-4, with 7 nucleotides matching TRBD1. The specimen was peripheral blood. CDR3 coding DNA: TGTGCCAGCAGCCCCCAGACAGGGCGGAAGGAAAAACTGTTTTTT. Translation gives CASSPQTGRKEKLFF.